This entry is about one T cell receptor beta chain. Its antigen is unknown. No clone much larger than this one lies a single base away; base qualities are absent. Whole blood was collected in K2EDTA tubes by collaborating institutions according to the institutions' own protocols. Collaborator samples were shipped for TCRbeta analysis as frozen whole blood, isolated PBMCs, or DNA extracted from either sample type. The immunoSEQ Assay, a bias-controlled multiplex PCR, was used to amplify TCRbeta CDR3 regions from genomic DNA. On the study's bioinformatics: Nucleated cell counts per sample were estimated from amplification of reference gene primers within the assay. To quantify the absolute abundance of each unique TCRbeta CDR3 rearrangement, sequence reads were collapsed and filtered. For each sample, productive Simpson clonality was calculated as the square root of Simpson's diversity index over productive rearrangements. The source is immuneACCESS, and TCRdb retained only in-frame sequences with V and J called. Part of the clones is not carried over; for the studies checked, unresolved V genes explain less than half of this, and the remainder is unexplained. That table is the source of V, J and clone size, and D and trimming were worked out from the DNA. In this sample the table shows under 250,000 clones, roughly four fifths of which occur a single time. The top ten clones comprise about 2.3% of the sample.

The sample originates from a study of blood T cell repertoires in COVID-19 (dated by TCRdb to 2018 to 2021). A note on the overall study: Samples covering the acute and convalescent phases of COVID-19 were provided by collaborators in the United States, Italy and Spain. The sample metadata nearly always contained a de-identified subject ID, COVID-19 status, age in years and sex. HLA class I and class II types, where available, came from metadata supplied by the sample provider rather than from assay-based typing. A freely available public database, intended as a resource for researchers studying the immune response to SARS-CoV-2, is where the repertoires were released. The dataset comprised deeply sampled blood TCRbeta repertoires from subjects exposed to, actively infected with, or recovered from COVID-19. The samples were drawn from two sources: the first 160 participants of the ongoing ImmuneRACE study, and about 1,300 subjects contributed by 6 global collaborators. The prospective study material was composed of cDNA or gDNA derived from T cells, B-cell-depleted T cells, or PBMCs.

The junction carries 9 bases between V and J, which are trimmed by 2 bases and 4 bases respectively. Via the germline V gene, CDR1 is SNHLY and CDR2 FYNNEI. The CDR3 numbers 14 residues from cysteine through phenylalanine. Of all the DNA, just the CDR3 is kept, 42 bases in frame from base 1. General conclusions and limits of the study: The amount of clinical and demographic metadata varied by source and participant and was provided uncurated.

The chain was built from TRBV2 and TRBJ1-3; confidence is insufficient to name the D gene. The clonotype was recovered from a woman in her forties with active or convalescent COVID-19. The sequenced sample was peripheral blood. Read as DNA, the sequence is TGTGCCAGCAGTGAATTAGTGACAGGAAACACCATATATTTT. Its translation reads: CASSELVTGNTIYF.